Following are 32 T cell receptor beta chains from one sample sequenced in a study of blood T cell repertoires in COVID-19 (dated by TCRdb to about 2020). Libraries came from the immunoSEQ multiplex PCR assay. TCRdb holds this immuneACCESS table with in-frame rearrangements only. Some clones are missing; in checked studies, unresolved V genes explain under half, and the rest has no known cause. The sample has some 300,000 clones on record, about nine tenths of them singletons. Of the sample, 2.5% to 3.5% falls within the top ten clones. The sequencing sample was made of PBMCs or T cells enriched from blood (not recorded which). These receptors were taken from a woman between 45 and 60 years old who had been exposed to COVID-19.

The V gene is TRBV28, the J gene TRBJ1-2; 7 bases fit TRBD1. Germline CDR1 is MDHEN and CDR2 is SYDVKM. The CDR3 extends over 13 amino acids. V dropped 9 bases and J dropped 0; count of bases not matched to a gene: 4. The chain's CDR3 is CASRDSTNYGYTF. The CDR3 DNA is TGTGCCAGTCGGGACAGTACTAACTATGGCTACACCTTC.

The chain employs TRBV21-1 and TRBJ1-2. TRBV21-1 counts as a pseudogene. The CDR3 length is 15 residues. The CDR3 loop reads CASSKEEVCDYGYTF. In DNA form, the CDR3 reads TGTGCCAGCAGCAAAGAAGAGGTTTGCGACTATGGCTACACCTTC.

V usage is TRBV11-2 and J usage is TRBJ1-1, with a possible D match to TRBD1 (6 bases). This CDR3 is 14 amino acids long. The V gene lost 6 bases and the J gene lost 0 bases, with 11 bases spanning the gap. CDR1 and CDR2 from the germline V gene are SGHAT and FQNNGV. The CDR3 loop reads CASSFQGLNTEAFF. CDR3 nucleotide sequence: TGTGCCAGCAGTTTTCAGGGGTTGAACACTGAAGCTTTCTTT. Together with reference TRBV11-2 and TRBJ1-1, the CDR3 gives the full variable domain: EAGVAQSPRYKIIEKRQSVAFWCNPISGHATLYWYQQILGQGPKLLIQFQNNGVVDDSQLPKDRFSAERLKGVDSTLKIQPAKLEDSAVYLCASSFQGLNTEAFFGQGTRLTVV.

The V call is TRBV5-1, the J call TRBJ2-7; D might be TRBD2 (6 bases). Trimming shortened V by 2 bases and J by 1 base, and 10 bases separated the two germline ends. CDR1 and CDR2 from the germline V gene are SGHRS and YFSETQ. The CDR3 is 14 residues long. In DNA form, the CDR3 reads TGCGCCAGCAGCTTTGGCGGGGAGTCCTACGAGCAGTACTTC. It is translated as CASSFGGESYEQYF.

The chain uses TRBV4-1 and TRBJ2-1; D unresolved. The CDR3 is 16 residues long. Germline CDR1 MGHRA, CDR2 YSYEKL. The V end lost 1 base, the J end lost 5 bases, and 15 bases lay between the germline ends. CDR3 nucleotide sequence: TGCGCCAGCAGCCAAGTCGTTGTTGGCACCGACAATGAGCAGTTCTTC. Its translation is CASSQVVVGTDNEQFF.

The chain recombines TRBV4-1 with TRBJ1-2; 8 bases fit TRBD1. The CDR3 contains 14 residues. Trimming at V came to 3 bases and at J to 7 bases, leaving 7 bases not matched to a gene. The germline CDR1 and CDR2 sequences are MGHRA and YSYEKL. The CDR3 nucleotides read TGCGCCAGCAGCCATGAAGGACAGGGCAGTGGCTACACCTTC. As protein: CASSHEGQGSGYTF.

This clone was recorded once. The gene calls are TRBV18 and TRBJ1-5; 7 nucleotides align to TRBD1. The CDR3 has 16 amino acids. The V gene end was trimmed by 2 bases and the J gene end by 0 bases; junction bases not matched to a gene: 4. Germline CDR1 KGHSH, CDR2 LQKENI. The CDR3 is CASSPGTVTSNQPQHF. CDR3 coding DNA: TGTGCCAGCTCACCAGGGACAGTGACTAGCAATCAGCCCCAGCATTTT.

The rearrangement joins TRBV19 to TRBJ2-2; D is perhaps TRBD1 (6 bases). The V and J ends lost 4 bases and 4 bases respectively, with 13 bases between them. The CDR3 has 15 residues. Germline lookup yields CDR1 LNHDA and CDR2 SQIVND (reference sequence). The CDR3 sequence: CASSRTGSGTGELFF. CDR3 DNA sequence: TGTGCCAGTAGTAGAACAGGGTCGGGCACCGGGGAGCTGTTTTTT.

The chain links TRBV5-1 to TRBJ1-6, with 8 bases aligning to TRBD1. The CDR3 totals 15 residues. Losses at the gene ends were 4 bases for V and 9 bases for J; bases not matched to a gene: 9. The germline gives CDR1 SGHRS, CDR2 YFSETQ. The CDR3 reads CASSPPDRDSSPLHF. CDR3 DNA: TGCGCCAGCAGCCCCCCGGACAGGGACAGTTCACCCCTCCACTTT.

The CDR3 DNA reads as TGTGCCAGCAGCAAGGACAGTAGCAATCAGCCCCAGCATTTT. Translated: CASSKDSSNQPQHF. V gene TRBV7-8 combines with J gene TRBJ1-5; a weak D match, TRBD1 (6 bases). CDR1 and CDR2 from the germline V gene are SGHVS and FQNEAQ. This CDR3 contains 14 residues. The ends were cut back, 5 bases at V and 0 bases at J, with 8 bases in the middle.

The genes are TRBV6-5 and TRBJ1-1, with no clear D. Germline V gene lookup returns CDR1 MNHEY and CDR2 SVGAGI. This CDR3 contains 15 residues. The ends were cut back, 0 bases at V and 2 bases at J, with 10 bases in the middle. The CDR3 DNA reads TGTGCCAGCAGTTACTCGAGGAGGACTAACACTGAAGCTTTCTTT. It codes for CASSYSRRTNTEAFF.

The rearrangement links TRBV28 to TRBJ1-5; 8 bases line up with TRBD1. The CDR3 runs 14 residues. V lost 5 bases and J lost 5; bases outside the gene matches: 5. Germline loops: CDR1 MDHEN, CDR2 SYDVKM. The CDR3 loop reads CASSAGGDYQPQHF. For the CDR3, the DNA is TGTGCCAGCAGTGCAGGGGGCGATTATCAGCCCCAGCATTTT.

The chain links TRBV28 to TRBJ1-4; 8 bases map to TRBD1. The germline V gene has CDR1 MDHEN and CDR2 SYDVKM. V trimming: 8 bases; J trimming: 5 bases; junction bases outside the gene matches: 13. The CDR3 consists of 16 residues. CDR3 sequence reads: CASPSQGDPRNEKLFF. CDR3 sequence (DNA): TGTGCCAGCCCTTCACAGGGGGACCCGAGGAATGAAAAACTGTTTTTT.

DNA for the CDR3: TGTGCCAGCCTACTACAGGGGGTTTCCTACGAGCAGTACTTC. It yields the protein CASLLQGVSYEQYF. The chain has TRBV2 and TRBJ2-7; TRBD1 aligns across 8 bases. Germline V lookup: CDR1 SNHLY, CDR2 FYNNEI. There are 14 residues in the CDR3. Germline trimming cut 8 bases from V and 1 base from J; bases unmatched to any gene: 7.

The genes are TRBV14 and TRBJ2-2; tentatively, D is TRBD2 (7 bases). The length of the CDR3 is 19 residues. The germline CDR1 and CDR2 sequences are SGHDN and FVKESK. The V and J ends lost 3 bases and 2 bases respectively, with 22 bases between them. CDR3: CASSHVGRGGRVNTGELFF. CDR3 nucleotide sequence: TGTGCCAGCAGCCATGTGGGTAGAGGGGGGAGGGTTAACACCGGGGAGCTGTTTTTT.

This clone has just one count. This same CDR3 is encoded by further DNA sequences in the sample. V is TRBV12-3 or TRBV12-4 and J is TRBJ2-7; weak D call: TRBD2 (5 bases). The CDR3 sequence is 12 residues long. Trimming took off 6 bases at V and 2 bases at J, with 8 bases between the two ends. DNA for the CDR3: TGTGCCAGCAGCCCCGGGACCTACGAGCAGTACTTC. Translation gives CASSPGTYEQYF.

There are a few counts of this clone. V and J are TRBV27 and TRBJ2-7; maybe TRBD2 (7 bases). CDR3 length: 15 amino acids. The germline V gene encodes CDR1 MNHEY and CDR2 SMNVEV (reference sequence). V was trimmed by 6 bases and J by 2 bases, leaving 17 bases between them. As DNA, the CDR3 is TGTGCCAGCAGCCCCATGGGCGGGGGCGCCTACGAGCAGTACTTC. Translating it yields CASSPMGGGAYEQYF.

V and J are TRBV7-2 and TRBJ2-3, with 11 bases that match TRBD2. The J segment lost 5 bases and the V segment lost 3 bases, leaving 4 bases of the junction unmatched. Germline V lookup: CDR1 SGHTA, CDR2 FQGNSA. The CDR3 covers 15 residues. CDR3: CASSFSGGARDTQYF. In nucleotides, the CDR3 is TGTGCCAGCAGCTTTAGCGGGGGGGCCAGAGATACGCAGTATTTT.

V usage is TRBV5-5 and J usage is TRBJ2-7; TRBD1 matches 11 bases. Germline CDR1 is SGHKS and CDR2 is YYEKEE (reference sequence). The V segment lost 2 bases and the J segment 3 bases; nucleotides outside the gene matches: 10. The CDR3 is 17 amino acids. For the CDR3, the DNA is TGTGCCAGCAGCTTAGCCGGGACAGGGGGTCGGGTCTACGAGCAGTACTTC. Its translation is CASSLAGTGGRVYEQYF.

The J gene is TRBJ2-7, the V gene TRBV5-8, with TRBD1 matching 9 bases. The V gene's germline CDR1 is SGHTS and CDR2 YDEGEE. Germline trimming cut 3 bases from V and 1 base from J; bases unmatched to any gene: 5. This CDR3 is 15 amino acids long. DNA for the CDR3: TGTGCCAGCAGCTCCAAACAGGGGGCGTCCTACGAGCAGTACTTC. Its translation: CASSSKQGASYEQYF.

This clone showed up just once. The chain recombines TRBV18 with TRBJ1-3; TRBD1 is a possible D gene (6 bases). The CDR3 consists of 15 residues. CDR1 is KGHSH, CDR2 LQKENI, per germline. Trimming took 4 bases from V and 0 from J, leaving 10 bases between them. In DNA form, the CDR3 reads TGTGCCAGCTCACAACAGGGAAACTCTGGAAACACCATATATTTT. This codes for CASSQQGNSGNTIYF. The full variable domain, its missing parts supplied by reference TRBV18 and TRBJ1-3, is NAGVMQNPRHLVRRRGQEARLRCSPMKGHSHVYWYRQLPEEGLKFMVYLQKENIIDESGMPKERFSAEFPKEGPSILRIQQVVRGDSAAYFCASSQQGNSGNTIYFGEGSWLTVV.

CDR3 loop: CASRLAGGSSYNEQFF. The CDR3 DNA is TGCGCCAGCAGACTAGCGGGGGGGAGCTCCTACAATGAGCAGTTCTTC. This rearrangement joins TRBV5-1 to TRBJ2-1; 13 bases are shared with TRBD2. Germline V lookup: CDR1 SGHRS, CDR2 YFSETQ. With V trimmed by 5 bases and J by 0 bases, 2 bases remained unmatched. This CDR3 is built from 16 residues.

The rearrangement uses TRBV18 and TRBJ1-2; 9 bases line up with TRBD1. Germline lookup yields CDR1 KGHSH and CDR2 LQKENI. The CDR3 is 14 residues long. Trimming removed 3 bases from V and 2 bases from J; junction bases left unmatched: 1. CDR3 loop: CASSPGTGNYGYTF. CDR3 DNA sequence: TGTGCCAGCTCACCTGGGACAGGGAACTATGGCTACACCTTC.

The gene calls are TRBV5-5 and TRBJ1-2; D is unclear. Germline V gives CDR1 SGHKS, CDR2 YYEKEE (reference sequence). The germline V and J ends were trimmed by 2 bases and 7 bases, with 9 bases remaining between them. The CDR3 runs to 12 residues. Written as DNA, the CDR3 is TGTGCCAGCAGCTTAGAGTACGGTGGCTACACCTTC. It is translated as CASSLEYGGYTF.

This CDR3 is CSVSPPLDYGYTF. CDR3 DNA sequence: TGCAGCGTTTCACCTCCCCTAGACTATGGCTACACCTTC. V usage is TRBV29-1 and J usage is TRBJ1-2; no firm D call. Germline CDR1 SQVTM, CDR2 ANQGSEA. This CDR3 spans 13 amino acids. The V end was cut by 5 bases, the J end by 3 bases, with 13 bases between.

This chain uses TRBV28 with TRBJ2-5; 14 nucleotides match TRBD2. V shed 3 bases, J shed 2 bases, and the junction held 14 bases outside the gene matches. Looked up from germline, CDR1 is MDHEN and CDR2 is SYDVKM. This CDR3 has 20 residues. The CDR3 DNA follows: TGTGCCAGCAGTTTCTCTGGACTAGCGGGGGGCCTACTCAAACAAGAGACCCAGTACTTC. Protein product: CASSFSGLAGGLLKQETQYF. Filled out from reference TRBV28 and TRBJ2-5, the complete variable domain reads DVKVTQSSRYLVKRTGEKVFLECVQDMDHENMFWYRQDPGLGLRLIYFSYDVKMKEKGDIPEGYSVSREKKERFSLILESASTNQTSMYLCASSFSGLAGGLLKQETQYFGPGTRLLVL.

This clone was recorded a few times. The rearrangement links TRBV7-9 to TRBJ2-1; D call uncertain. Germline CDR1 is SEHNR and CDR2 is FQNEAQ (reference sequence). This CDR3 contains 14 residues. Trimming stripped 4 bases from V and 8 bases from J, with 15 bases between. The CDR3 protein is CASSSWVGVHEQFF. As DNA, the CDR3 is TGTGCCAGCAGCTCATGGGTTGGAGTGCATGAGCAGTTCTTC.

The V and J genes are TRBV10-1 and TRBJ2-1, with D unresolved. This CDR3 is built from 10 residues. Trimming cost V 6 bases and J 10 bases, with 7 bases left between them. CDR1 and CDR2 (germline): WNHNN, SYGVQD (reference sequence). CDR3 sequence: CASRVEEQFF. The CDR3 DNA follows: TGCGCCAGCAGGGTCGAGGAGCAGTTCTTC.

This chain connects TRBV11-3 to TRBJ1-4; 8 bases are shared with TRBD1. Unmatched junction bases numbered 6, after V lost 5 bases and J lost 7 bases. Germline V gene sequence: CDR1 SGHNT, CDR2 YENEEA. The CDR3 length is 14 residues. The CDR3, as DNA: TGTGCCAGCAGCCCTGGACAGGGAGGTGAAAAACTGTTTTTT. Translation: CASSPGQGGEKLFF.

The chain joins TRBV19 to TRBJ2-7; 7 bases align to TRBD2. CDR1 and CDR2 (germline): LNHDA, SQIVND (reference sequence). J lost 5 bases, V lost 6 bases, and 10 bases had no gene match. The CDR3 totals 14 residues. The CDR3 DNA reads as TGTGCCAGTAGCCCAAGCGGGACCGCCCACGAGCAGTACTTC. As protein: CASSPSGTAHEQYF.

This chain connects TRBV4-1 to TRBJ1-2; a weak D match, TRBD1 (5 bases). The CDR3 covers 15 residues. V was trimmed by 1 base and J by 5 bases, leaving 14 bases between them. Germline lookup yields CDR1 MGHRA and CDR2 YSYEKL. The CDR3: CASSQAPLGGYGYTF. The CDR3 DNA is TGCGCCAGCAGCCAAGCGCCTTTGGGGGGGTATGGCTACACCTTC.

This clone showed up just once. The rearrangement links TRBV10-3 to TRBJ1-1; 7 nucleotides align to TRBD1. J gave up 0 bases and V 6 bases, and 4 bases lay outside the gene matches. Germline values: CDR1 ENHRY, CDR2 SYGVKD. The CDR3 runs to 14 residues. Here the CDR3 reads CAISPGQMNTEAFF. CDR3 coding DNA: TGTGCCATCAGCCCGGGACAGATGAACACTGAAGCTTTCTTT.